At least ten counts were recorded for the clone carrying this TCR beta chain. The antigen remains unidentified. TCRdb called the PCR reads again in MiXCR, with one record for every CDR3 protein. Altogether approximately 590,000 distinct CDR3 sequences are present, 25% being singletons, with the ten largest covering 0.7% to 0.95%. The CDR3 runs 10 residues. Between the trimmed V and J ends, which lost 6 bases and 5 bases, there was a span of 5 bases. Germline loops: CDR1 GTSNPN, CDR2 SVGIG (reference sequence). A CD8+CD4-CCR7+CD45RA+ phenotype served as the sorting definition for naive CD8 T cells. The data are from a study of molecular identifiers for immune sequencing clone quantification. Study outcomes and limitations: Over 99% of CMV-specific effector molecules, but under 1% of naive ones, were in clones above 20 copies.

The TCR sequence derives from a human donor in good health. Some libraries in this study had Jurkat cell RNA spiked in. Sequenced sample: naive CD8+ T cells from blood, with Jurkat cell RNA spiked in. Documented subset: FACS-sorted CD8+CD4-CCR7+CD45RA+ naive T cells. The chain joins TRBV30 to TRBJ1-5; D is ambiguous. CDR3 bases: TGTGCCTGTGGAGATCAGCCCCAGCATTTT. Translating it yields CACGDQPQHF. Together with reference TRBV30 and TRBJ1-5, the CDR3 gives the full variable domain: SQTIHQWPATLVQPVGSPLSLECTVEGTSNPNLYWYRQAAGRGLQLLFYSVGIGQISSEVPQNLSASRPQDRQFILSSKKLLLSDSGFYLCACGDQPQHFGDGTRLSIL.